This TCR beta chain was captured in a study of T-cell reconstitution after alpha-beta-depleted transplantation in children (dated by TCRdb to about 2016). Turning to the overall study: Using TCR repertoire profiling, the study followed T-cell immune reconstitution in a quantitative way in children after TCRalphabeta/CD19-depleted allogeneic hematopoietic cell transplantation.

The CDR3 numbers 17 residues from cysteine through phenylalanine. Here the CDR3 DNA is all that survives: 51 bases in frame from base 1. Trimming takes 4 bases from V and 1 base from J, and the germline ends sit 16 bases apart. The germline V gene yields SNHLY for CDR1 and FYNNEI for CDR2. This clonotype has a count of ten or more. Its target antigen remains unknown. No qualities accompany the bases; no much larger clone lies one base away. General study outcomes and caveats: The frequencies of hyperexpanded clones fell over the following months, and after one year, T-cell counts and TCRbeta diversity were mostly attributed to newly produced T cells. In some patients, high TCRbeta diversity at day 60 was attributed to recipient T cells and intrathymic progenitors that had survived conditioning. The apparently early recovery of alphabetaT-cell counts about two months after transplant reportedly depended on only several hundred rapidly expanded clones that came from non-depleted graft cells.

Explained via the paper, the time point label denotes: day 60 (about 2 months) after transplantation. The intended sense of this specimen's treatment or condition label: allogeneic hematopoietic cell transplantation with graft depleted of TCRalphabeta T cells and CD19 B cells. TCRalphabeta/CD19-depleted allogeneic hematopoietic cell grafts were given to the transplant recipients, all of whom were children. The library was obtained by PCR. Sequencer: Illumina HiSeq 2500. TCR libraries were prepared with molecular barcoding, using unique molecular identifiers to normalize TCRbeta repertoire quantification. TCRdb itself trimmed the public reads at Q25 with fastp, ran MiXCR and retained productive beta chains. Rows with a matching CDR3 protein are joined into one entry that keeps the most common DNA and genes. Here the sample has more than 40,000 distinct CDR3 sequences; roughly 8.7% occur a single time. The top ten hold approximately 25% of the sample.

This TCR was sampled from a male patient between 2 and 10 years old who had a stem cell transplant for chronic granulomatous disease, so the T cells may come from the graft donor. The V and J genes are TRBV2 and TRBJ2-2; no D gene can be assigned with confidence. Sequenced material: PBMCs, mostly from graft donor cells, taken 60 days after TCRalphabeta/CD19-depleted stem cell transplant. The nucleotide sequence reads as follows: TGTGCCAGCAGTGGCGGTAGCCTCCTTTGGAACACCGGGGAGCTGTTTTTT. This codes for CASSGGSLLWNTGELFF.